Each of the 17 T cell receptor beta chains below was sequenced from the same sample in a study of blood T cell repertoires in COVID-19. Repertoires were generated with immunoSEQ multiplex PCR, while TCRdb's copy carries only in-frame clones and drops some. The sample yields around 400,000 clones, about 88% seen once. What was sequenced was PBMCs or T cells enriched from blood (not recorded which). The receptors were sampled from a woman in her late teens or twenties who had been exposed to COVID-19.

The chain uses TRBV27 and TRBJ2-3; D unclear. Trimming removed 7 bases from V and 1 base from J, with 3 bases in between. Germline values: CDR1 MNHEY, CDR2 SMNVEV (reference sequence). This CDR3 is 11 amino acids long. This chain's CDR3 is CASTGTDTQYF. CDR3 nucleotides: TGTGCCAGCACCGGCACAGATACGCAGTATTTT.

The table lists this clone with a count of one. This rearrangement joins TRBV28 to TRBJ1-3; D is uncertain. This CDR3 spans 13 amino acids. CDR1 MDHEN and CDR2 SYDVKM come from the germline V gene. V lost 4 bases, J lost 2 bases, and 6 bases lay in between. The CDR3 here is CASSSPAGNTIYF. The CDR3, as DNA: TGTGCCAGCAGTTCCCCGGCTGGAAACACCATATATTTT.

This clone has just one count. The chain has TRBV6-2 or TRBV6-3 and TRBJ2-7, with no clear D. The length of the CDR3 is 12 residues. Germline V gene lookup returns CDR1 MNHEY and CDR2 SVGEGT. V was pared by 5 bases and J by 2 bases, with 7 bases between. CDR3 nucleotide sequence: TGTGCCAGCAGTCAAAGCCCCTACGAGCAGTACTTC. It yields the protein CASSQSPYEQYF.

V and J are TRBV28 and TRBJ2-5; maybe TRBD1 (6 bases). CDR3 length: 13 amino acids. Germline V gene sequence: CDR1 MDHEN, CDR2 SYDVKM. Trimming removed 5 bases from V and 4 bases from J, with 11 bases in between. Here the CDR3 reads CASSNRVPETQYF. In nucleotides, the CDR3 is TGTGCCAGCAGTAACAGGGTTCCAGAGACCCAGTACTTC.

The chain uses TRBV7-3 and TRBJ2-3; tentatively, D is TRBD2 (7 bases). The CDR3 is 16 amino acids. The ends were cut back, 5 bases at V and 3 bases at J, with 18 bases in the middle. The V gene's germline CDR1 is SGHTA and CDR2 FQGTGA. CDR3 coding DNA: TGTGCCAGCAGCCCCCTCGGGGGGCCCGGGACAGATACGCAGTATTTT. This translates into CASSPLGGPGTDTQYF.

This chain uses TRBV7-9 with TRBJ2-7, with 10 bases identical to TRBD2. The junction had 7 bases not matched to a gene; V was cut back by 3 bases and J by 5 bases. There are 15 residues in the CDR3. The germline V gene has CDR1 SEHNR and CDR2 FQNEAQ (reference sequence). The CDR3 DNA is TGTGCCAGCAGCTTGAGCAGGCTAGCGGGAGACGAGCAGTACTTC. It yields the protein CASSLSRLAGDEQYF.

In DNA, the CDR3 is TGTGCCAGCAGTATAGCCACCTACAGGGACACTGAAGCTTTCTTT. Its translation: CASSIATYRDTEAFF. The chain has TRBV28 and TRBJ1-1, with a tentative D call TRBD1 (6 bases). Germline CDR1 MDHEN, CDR2 SYDVKM. The length of the CDR3 is 15 residues. Between the trimmed V and J ends, which lost 5 bases and 3 bases, there was a span of 16 bases.

The chain joins TRBV6-5 to TRBJ2-2; TRBD1 might be the D (6 bases). Germline V CDR1 and CDR2: MNHEY, SVGAGI. The CDR3 runs to 15 residues. V lost 2 bases and J lost 1, with 8 bases in between. The CDR3 DNA reads TGTGCCAGCAGTTACGGGACAAAGAACACCGGGGAGCTGTTTTTT. Protein sequence: CASSYGTKNTGELFF.

The genes are TRBV14 and TRBJ1-5; the match to TRBD1 covers 7 bases. The CDR3 spans 14 residues. V dropped 0 bases and J dropped 7; count of bases not matched to a gene: 3. Germline V gives CDR1 SGHDN, CDR2 FVKESK. CDR3 sequence: CASSQEPTGQPQHF. CDR3 nucleotides: TGTGCCAGCAGCCAAGAACCGACAGGGCAGCCCCAGCATTTT.

J is TRBJ2-7 and V is TRBV5-1, with 8 bases that match TRBD2. From germline, CDR1 is SGHRS and CDR2 YFSETQ. The CDR3 extends over 15 amino acids. V shed 2 bases, J shed 6 bases, and the junction held 10 bases outside the gene matches. CDR3 region: CASSFPAGGESEQYF. In nucleotides, the CDR3 is TGCGCCAGCAGCTTTCCTGCGGGGGGTGAAAGCGAGCAGTACTTC.

The chain joins TRBV7-8 to TRBJ2-7, with unresolved D. The V end was cut by 2 bases, the J end by 3 bases, with 14 bases between. Germline V CDR1 and CDR2: SGHVS, FQNEAQ. The CDR3 is made up of 15 amino acids. The CDR3 sequence is CASSLTLDTFYEQYF. For the CDR3, the DNA is TGTGCCAGCAGCTTAACCCTCGACACTTTCTACGAGCAGTACTTC.

The V call is TRBV9, the J call TRBJ1-3; 7 bases match TRBD1. V shed 1 base, J shed 0 bases, and the junction held 4 bases outside the gene matches. The CDR3 runs to 16 residues. Germline V CDR1 and CDR2: SGDLS, YYNGEE. The CDR3 DNA sequence: TGTGCCAGCAGCGTACAAACAGGGGTCTCTGGAAACACCATATATTTT. Translating gives CASSVQTGVSGNTIYF.

The rearrangement joins TRBV19 to TRBJ2-2; tentative D call: TRBD1 (5 bases). Germline-derived CDR1 and CDR2 are LNHDA and SQIVND (reference sequence). The length of the CDR3 is 14 residues. V was pared by 5 bases and J by 1 base, with 8 bases between. The CDR3 region is CASSSGQNTGELFF. The CDR3 DNA reads TGTGCCAGTAGTTCCGGACAGAACACCGGGGAGCTGTTTTTT.

The V gene is TRBV5-1, the J gene TRBJ2-7, with 13 bases fitting TRBD2. V shed 0 bases and J 1 base; nucleotides not matched to a gene: 4. CDR3 length equals 17 residues. Germline lookup yields CDR1 SGHRS and CDR2 YFSETQ. This chain's CDR3 is CASSLGLGLAGSYEQYF. For the CDR3, the DNA is TGCGCCAGCAGCTTGGGACTGGGACTAGCGGGGTCCTACGAGCAGTACTTC.

This clone showed up just once. The chain uses TRBV19 and TRBJ2-5, with TRBD2 matching over 7 bases. The length of the CDR3 is 14 residues. Germline CDR1 LNHDA, CDR2 SQIVND (reference sequence). V lost 1 base, J lost 5 bases, and 4 bases stayed unmatched. The CDR3 nucleotides are TGTGCCAGTAGTATAGGCGGGGGTCAGGAGACCCAGTACTTC. Its translation: CASSIGGGQETQYF.

This rearrangement joins TRBV19 to TRBJ1-1; D unresolved. Per germline, CDR1 LNHDA and CDR2 SQIVND (reference sequence). V shed 1 base and J shed 1 base, with 10 bases lying between them. CDR3 length: 15 amino acids. The CDR3 DNA sequence: TGTGCCAGTAGTATAGGGAGGTGGGAGAACACTGAAGCTTTCTTT. The encoded protein is CASSIGRWENTEAFF.

This clone has just one count. The J gene is TRBJ2-1, the V gene TRBV5-4, with 10 bases identical to TRBD1. V lost 3 bases and J lost 2; bases outside the gene matches: 2. The CDR3 spans 15 residues. Germline CDR1 SGHNT, CDR2 YYREEE (reference sequence). This chain's CDR3 is CASSSGQGPYNEQFF. The CDR3 DNA follows: TGTGCCAGCAGCTCGGGACAGGGGCCCTACAATGAGCAGTTCTTC. The whole variable domain, remainder taken from reference TRBV5-4 and TRBJ2-1, is ETGVTQSPTHLIKTRGQQVTLRCSSQSGHNTVSWYQQALGQGPQFIFQYYREEENGRGNFPPRFSGLQFPNYSSELNVNALELDDSALYLCASSSGQGPYNEQFFGPGTRLTVL.